This T cell receptor beta chain originates from a study of blood T cells in healthy people across ages. Germline V CDR1 and CDR2: MNHEY, SVGAGI. The CDR3 extends over 13 amino acids. V was shortened by 0 bases and J by 7 bases, with 7 bases between the two germline ends. The use of a sample-barcoded 5' primer and a J-beta primer mix characterized a second PCR of about 7 to 12 cycles. TCRdb reprocessed the 5' RACE reads via MiXCR and lists one record per CDR3 protein. The sample consists of about 1.6 million distinct CDR3 sequences, about 35% of them appearing once. Each donor was a healthy Caucasian individual from Russia, aged roughly 6 to 95. There were at least 6 micrograms of total RNA extracted from every sample.

The sample consisted of blood. J is TRBJ1-5 and V is TRBV6-5, with unresolved D. The receptor comes from a woman in her twenties or thirties in good health. The CDR3 nucleotides read TGTGCCAGCAGTTACTCGAGCGAACAGCCCCAGCATTTT. Its protein is CASSYSSEQPQHF.